These 20 T cell receptor beta chains were sequenced from one sample in a study of blood T cell repertoires in COVID-19. Sequenced by immunoSEQ multiplex PCR; TCRdb stores in-frame clones only, minus some. Of under 20,000 clones listed, around nine tenths were seen once; the top ten hold approximately 3.4%. Input material: peripheral blood. The receptors were gathered from a human donor in a cohort sampled during active COVID-19.

The chain employs TRBV5-6 and TRBJ2-7; 8 bases match TRBD1. Germline lookup yields CDR1 SGHDT and CDR2 YYEEEE. With V trimmed by 1 base and J by 1 base, 7 bases remained unmatched. This CDR3 is 16 amino acids long. The CDR3 loop is CASSLIPGTGSYEQYF. CDR3 nucleotides: TGTGCCAGCAGCTTGATCCCCGGGACAGGATCCTACGAGCAGTACTTC.

The J gene is TRBJ2-5, the V gene TRBV14, with 12 bases aligning to TRBD2. With 1 base clipped from V and 4 bases from J, the junction kept 10 bases outside the gene matches. Germline V gene lookup returns CDR1 SGHDN and CDR2 FVKESK. CDR3 length equals 18 residues. The CDR3 here is CASSQGLLAGGGGETQYF. DNA of the CDR3: TGTGCCAGCAGCCAAGGTCTACTAGCGGGAGGAGGGGGAGAGACCCAGTACTTC.

This chain uses TRBV11-3 with TRBJ1-1; 8 bases align to TRBD1. This CDR3 is 14 amino acids long. V was pared by 5 bases and J by 4 bases, with 6 bases of the junction left unmatched. The germline CDR1 and CDR2 sequences are SGHNT and YENEEA. The DNA for the CDR3 is TGTGCCAGCAGCGTCAACAGGGGGAGCACTGAAGCTTTCTTT. Its translation: CASSVNRGSTEAFF.

The chain couples TRBV7-2 to TRBJ2-1; 8 nucleotides match TRBD2. The CDR3 totals 16 residues. Germline V gene sequence: CDR1 SGHTA, CDR2 FQGNSA. J was trimmed by 4 bases and V by 2 bases; bases with no gene match: 7. DNA of the CDR3: TGTGCCAGCAGCTTACTGGGACTAGATGATTACAATGAGCAGTTCTTC. It yields the protein CASSLLGLDDYNEQFF.

The chain carries TRBV2 and TRBJ2-7; the match to TRBD1 covers 8 bases. Germline loops: CDR1 SNHLY, CDR2 FYNNEI. There are 16 residues in the CDR3. Trimming cost V 2 bases and J 6 bases; bases outside gene matches: 12. The CDR3: CASSETAGAGGGEQYF. The CDR3, as DNA: TGTGCCAGCAGTGAAACGGCTGGGGCAGGGGGCGGCGAGCAGTACTTC.

The chain is built from TRBV19 and TRBJ2-1; 10 bases agree with TRBD2. The CDR3 spans 15 residues. V lost 6 bases and J lost 0; bases outside the gene matches: 2. Germline values: CDR1 LNHDA, CDR2 SQIVND (reference sequence). The CDR3 sequence is CASSASGSSYNEQFF. DNA of the CDR3: TGTGCCAGTAGCGCTAGCGGGAGCTCCTACAATGAGCAGTTCTTC.

V and J are TRBV9 and TRBJ1-1; the D gene is possibly TRBD1 (6 bases). V was pared by 4 bases and J by 1 base, with 8 bases between. The CDR3 runs to 13 residues. Germline values: CDR1 SGDLS, CDR2 YYNGEE. The CDR3 here is CASSTGQNTEAFF. CDR3 DNA sequence: TGTGCCAGCAGCACGGGACAGAACACTGAAGCTTTCTTT.

J is TRBJ1-1 and V is TRBV4-2; 8 bases map to TRBD1. CDR1 and CDR2 from the germline V gene are LGHNA and YNFKEQ. This CDR3 spans 16 amino acids. Trimming cost V 2 bases and J 6 bases; bases outside gene matches: 11. The CDR3 spells CASSQQTGAGVPEAFF. DNA for the CDR3: TGTGCCAGCAGCCAACAGACAGGGGCTGGGGTCCCTGAAGCTTTCTTT.

The rearrangement joins TRBV6-6 to TRBJ1-1; no clear D. Trimming took off 4 bases at V and 2 bases at J, with 11 bases between the two ends. This CDR3 spans 14 amino acids. The germline gives CDR1 MNHNY, CDR2 SVGAGI (reference sequence). The CDR3 loop reads CASSFPEANTEAFF. CDR3 sequence (DNA): TGTGCCAGCAGTTTTCCCGAGGCCAACACTGAAGCTTTCTTT.

The genes are TRBV2 and TRBJ2-1; 8 positions match TRBD2. CDR3 size: 14 residues. Germline V gene lookup returns CDR1 SNHLY and CDR2 FYNNEI. V lost 9 bases to trimming and J lost 7 bases; unmatched junction nucleotides: 11. The CDR3, as DNA: TGTGCCAGGAAAGGAAGCGGGAGAGGGAATGAGCAGTTCTTC. Residues: CARKGSGRGNEQFF.

V usage is TRBV28 and J usage is TRBJ2-1, with 7 bases identical to TRBD2. CDR1 and CDR2 (germline): MDHEN, SYDVKM. This CDR3 comprises 14 residues. V lost 8 bases, J lost 7 bases, and 11 bases stayed unmatched. This CDR3 reads CASFHQRRGNEQFF. DNA for the CDR3: TGTGCCAGCTTCCATCAGAGGCGGGGGAATGAGCAGTTCTTC. Combining the CDR3 with reference TRBV28 and TRBJ2-1 gives the whole variable domain DVKVTQSSRYLVKRTGEKVFLECVQDMDHENMFWYRQDPGLGLRLIYFSYDVKMKEKGDIPEGYSVSREKKERFSLILESASTNQTSMYLCASFHQRRGNEQFFGPGTRLTVL.

The rearrangement uses TRBV18 and TRBJ2-4; maybe TRBD2 (6 bases). The CDR3 contains 12 residues. Germline V CDR1 and CDR2: KGHSH, LQKENI. The ends were cut back, 3 bases at V and 7 bases at J, with 7 bases in the middle. The CDR3 is CASSPGGNIQYF. CDR3 bases: TGTGCCAGCTCACCGGGGGGTAACATTCAGTACTTC.

In its sample, this clone was seen once. The chain is built from TRBV19 and TRBJ1-1; TRBD1 is a possible D gene (6 bases). V shed 10 bases and J shed 7 bases, with 16 bases lying between them. CDR3 length: 12 residues. Germline loops: CDR1 LNHDA, CDR2 SQIVND (reference sequence). This chain's CDR3 is CATRGGPDEAFF. As DNA, the CDR3 is TGTGCCACCCGGGGGGGGCCCGATGAAGCTTTCTTT.

The chain is built from TRBV3-1 (or the pseudogene TRBV3-2) and TRBJ1-5, with D possibly being TRBD1 (5 bases). CDR3 size: 13 residues. Per germline, CDR1 LGHDT and CDR2 YNNKEL (reference sequence). V shed 3 bases and J shed 6 bases, with 9 bases lying between them. The CDR3 coding sequence is TGTGCCAGCAGCCAGTCGACAGTTCAGCCCCAGCATTTT. It specifies CASSQSTVQPQHF.

The rearrangement links TRBV5-4 to TRBJ2-7; D ambiguous. Trimming removed 2 bases from V and 6 bases from J, with 6 bases in between. There are 11 residues in the CDR3. Germline CDR1 and CDR2: SGHNT and YYREEE (reference sequence). For the CDR3, the DNA is TGTGCCAGCAGCTTTCGAGGCGAGCAGTACTTC. Protein sequence: CASSFRGEQYF.

The gene calls are TRBV6-5 and TRBJ2-5, with 7 nucleotides matching TRBD1. Germline V gene lookup returns CDR1 MNHEY and CDR2 SVGAGI. This CDR3 contains 15 residues. V was pared by 3 bases and J by 4 bases, with 8 bases of the junction left unmatched. CDR3 coding DNA: TGTGCCAGCAGTTATCCGGCAGGGGGAAGAGAGACCCAGTACTTC. Translating gives CASSYPAGGRETQYF.

The V call is TRBV10-3, the J call TRBJ2-7; 8 nucleotides match TRBD1. This CDR3 is 14 amino acids long. The germline gives CDR1 ENHRY, CDR2 SYGVKD. J was trimmed by 7 bases and V by 6 bases; bases with no gene match: 11. Here the CDR3 reads CAIRVLSTGGEQYF. The CDR3 coding sequence is TGTGCCATCAGGGTTTTATCAACAGGGGGGGAGCAGTACTTC.

This sequence joins TRBV5-6 and TRBJ1-1, with D perhaps TRBD1 (5 bases). V was shortened by 0 bases and J by 8 bases, with 11 bases between the two germline ends. The length of the CDR3 is 13 residues. The V gene's germline CDR1 is SGHDT and CDR2 YYEEEE. Written as DNA, the CDR3 is TGTGCCAGCAGCTTGGCGCCAGGGTACGAAGCTTTCTTT. Amino acids: CASSLAPGYEAFF.

This chain connects TRBV28 to TRBJ2-7; D is unclear. The germline V and J ends were trimmed by 6 bases and 0 bases, with 9 bases remaining between them. The germline CDR1 and CDR2 sequences are MDHEN and SYDVKM. The CDR3 has 13 amino acids. The CDR3 bases are TGTGCCAGCAGGGTCCCGGGCTCCTACGAGCAGTACTTC. This codes for CASRVPGSYEQYF.

V usage is TRBV9 and J usage is TRBJ2-2; D may be TRBD1 (6 bases). Germline V gene data show CDR1 as SGDLS and CDR2 as YYNGEE. V lost 3 bases to trimming and J lost 7 bases, with 10 bases between them. This CDR3 spans 13 amino acids. The CDR3 region is CASSGQGHGELFF. The CDR3 bases are TGTGCCAGCAGCGGTCAGGGGCACGGGGAGCTGTTTTTT. Using reference TRBV9 and TRBJ2-2 for the parts outside the CDR3, the full variable domain is DSGVTQTPKHLITATGQRVTLRCSPRSGDLSVYWYQQSLDQGLQFLIQYYNGEERAKGNILERFSAQQFPDLHSELNLSSLELGDSALYFCASSGQGHGELFFGEGSRLTVL.